In its sample, the clone carrying this T cell receptor (beta chain) was seen once. Its specificity is unknown. This entry is derived from a study of vaccination effects on CD4 cells after COVID-19. Study-level information: Two doses of either BNT162b2 or mRNA-1273 were given to each participant.

Ahead of sequencing, the ViraFEST assay grew antigen-specific CD4+ T cells using viral peptide pools. Isolation of CD4+ T cells took place after 10 days of culture. Negative nucleocapsid antibody tests before and after vaccination confirmed no previous SARS-CoV-2 infection. Half the medium was swapped for IL-2 medium on days 3 and 7. Sequencing was performed with immunoSEQ multiplex PCR; in TCRdb, only in-frame clones are kept and a portion is missing. The repertoire consists of about 55,000 clones, with around 68% occurring once and the leading ten covering approximately 20%. The sequence was obtained from a human donor who received a COVID-19 vaccine. The sequencing used CD4+ T cells from PBMCs cultured with SARS-CoV-2 spike peptides, collected before COVID-19 vaccination.

Here the CDR3 reads CASSLTDRANEKLFF. CDR3 coding DNA: TGCGCCAGCAGCTTGACAGACAGGGCCAATGAAAAACTGTTTTTT. The chain recombines TRBV5-1 with TRBJ1-4; TRBD1 agrees at 7 bases. CDR1 is SGHRS and CDR2 is YFSETQ in the germline V gene. V shed 1 base, J shed 5 bases, and the junction held 5 bases outside the gene matches. This CDR3 comprises 15 residues.